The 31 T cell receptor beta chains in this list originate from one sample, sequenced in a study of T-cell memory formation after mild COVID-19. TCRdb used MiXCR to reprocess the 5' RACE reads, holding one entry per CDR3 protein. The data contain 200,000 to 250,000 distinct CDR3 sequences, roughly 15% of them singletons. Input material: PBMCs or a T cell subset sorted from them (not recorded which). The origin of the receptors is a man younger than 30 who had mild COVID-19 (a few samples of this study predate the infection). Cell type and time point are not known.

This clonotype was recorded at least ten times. In DNA, the CDR3 is TGTGCCAGCAGTCCCGGGACTAGGTCATCAGATACGCAGTATTTT. Amino acid sequence: CASSPGTRSSDTQYF. The genes are TRBV2 and TRBJ2-3; TRBD2 agrees at 8 bases. The CDR3 has 15 residues. The V gene end was trimmed by 5 bases and the J gene end by 4 bases; junction bases not matched to a gene: 8. Germline CDR1 reads SNHLY; CDR2 reads FYNNEI.

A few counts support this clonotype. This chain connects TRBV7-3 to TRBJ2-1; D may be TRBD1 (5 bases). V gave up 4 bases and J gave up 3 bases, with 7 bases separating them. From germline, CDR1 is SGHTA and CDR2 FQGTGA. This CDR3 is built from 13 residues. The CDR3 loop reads CASSSRVYNEQFF. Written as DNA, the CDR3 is TGTGCCAGCAGCTCCAGGGTCTACAATGAGCAGTTCTTC.

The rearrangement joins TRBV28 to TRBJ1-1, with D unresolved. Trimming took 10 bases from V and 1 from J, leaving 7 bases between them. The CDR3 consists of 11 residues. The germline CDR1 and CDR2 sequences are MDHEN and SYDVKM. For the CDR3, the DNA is TGTGCCAACGGAGGGAACACTGAAGCTTTCTTT. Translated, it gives CANGGNTEAFF. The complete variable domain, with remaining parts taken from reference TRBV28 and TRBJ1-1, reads DVKVTQSSRYLVKRTGEKVFLECVQDMDHENMFWYRQDPGLGLRLIYFSYDVKMKEKGDIPEGYSVSREKKERFSLILESASTNQTSMYLCANGGNTEAFFGQGTRLTVV.

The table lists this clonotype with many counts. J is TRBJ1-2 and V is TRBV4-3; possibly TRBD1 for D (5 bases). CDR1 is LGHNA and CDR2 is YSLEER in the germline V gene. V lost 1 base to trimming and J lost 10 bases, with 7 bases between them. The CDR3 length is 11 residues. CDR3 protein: CASSQGRAYTF. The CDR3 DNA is TGCGCCAGCAGCCAAGGCAGGGCCTACACCTTC.

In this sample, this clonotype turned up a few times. The CDR3 region has the DNA TGTGCCAGCAGCAAAGCCCGCCAACTGAGGAATCAGCCCCAGCATTTT. It encodes CASSKARQLRNQPQHF. This sequence joins TRBV21-1 and TRBJ1-5. TRBV21-1 is termed a pseudogene. The CDR3 sequence is 16 residues long.

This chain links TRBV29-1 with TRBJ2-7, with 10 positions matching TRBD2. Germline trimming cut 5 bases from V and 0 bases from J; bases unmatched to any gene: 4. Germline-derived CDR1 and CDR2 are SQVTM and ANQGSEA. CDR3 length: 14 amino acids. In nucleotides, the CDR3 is TGCAGCGTTCACAGCGGGGGGGGCTCCTACGAGCAGTACTTC. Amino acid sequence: CSVHSGGGSYEQYF.

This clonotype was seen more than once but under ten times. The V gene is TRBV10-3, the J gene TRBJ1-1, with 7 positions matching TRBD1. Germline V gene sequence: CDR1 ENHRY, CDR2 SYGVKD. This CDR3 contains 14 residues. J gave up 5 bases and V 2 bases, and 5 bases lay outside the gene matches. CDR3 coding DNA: TGTGCCATCAGTGAGGGCAGGGGGGAGACTGAAGCTTTCTTT. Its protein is CAISEGRGETEAFF.

CDR3 sequence (DNA): TGTGCCAGTAGTATCCAGGGTTCCATGAACACTGAAGCTTTCTTT. It encodes CASSIQGSMNTEAFF. The chain recombines TRBV19 with TRBJ1-1; perhaps TRBD1 as D (5 bases). Per the germline V gene, CDR1 is LNHDA and CDR2 is SQIVND (reference sequence). Trimming left V 3 bases short and J 0 bases short, with 11 bases between. This CDR3 is built from 15 residues.

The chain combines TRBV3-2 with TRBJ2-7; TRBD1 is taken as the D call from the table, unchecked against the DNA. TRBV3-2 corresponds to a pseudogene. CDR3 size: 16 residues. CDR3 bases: TGTGCCAGCAGCCAGCTGCTGACAGGGGTAATCAGCGAGCAGTACGTC. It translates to CASSQLLTGVISEQYV.

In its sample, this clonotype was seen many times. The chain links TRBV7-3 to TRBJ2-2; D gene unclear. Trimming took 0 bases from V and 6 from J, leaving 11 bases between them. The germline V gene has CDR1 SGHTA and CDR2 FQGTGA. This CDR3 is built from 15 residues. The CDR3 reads CASSLTPWAAGELFF. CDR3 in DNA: TGTGCCAGCAGCTTAACTCCTTGGGCTGCCGGGGAGCTGTTTTTT.

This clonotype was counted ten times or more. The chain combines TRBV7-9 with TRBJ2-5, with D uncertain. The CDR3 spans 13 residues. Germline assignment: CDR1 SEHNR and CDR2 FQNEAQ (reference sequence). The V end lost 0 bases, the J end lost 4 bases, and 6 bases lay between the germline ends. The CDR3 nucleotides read TGTGCCAGCAGCTTAGCCGGCCCAGAGACCCAGTACTTC. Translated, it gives CASSLAGPETQYF.

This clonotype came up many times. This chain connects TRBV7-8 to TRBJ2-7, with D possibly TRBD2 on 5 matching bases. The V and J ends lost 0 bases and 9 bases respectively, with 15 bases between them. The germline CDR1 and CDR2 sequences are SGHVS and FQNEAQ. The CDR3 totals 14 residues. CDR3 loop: CASSLADGVGRQYV. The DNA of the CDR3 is TGTGCCAGCAGCTTAGCGGACGGGGTAGGGAGGCAGTACGTC.

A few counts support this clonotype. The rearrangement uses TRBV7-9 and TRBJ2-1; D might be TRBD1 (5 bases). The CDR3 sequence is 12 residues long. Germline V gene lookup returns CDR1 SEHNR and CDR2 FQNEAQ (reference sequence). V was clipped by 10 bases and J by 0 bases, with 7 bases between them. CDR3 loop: CAKQDSYNEQFF. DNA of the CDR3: TGTGCCAAACAGGACTCCTACAATGAGCAGTTCTTC.

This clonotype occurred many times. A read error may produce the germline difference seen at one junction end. The CDR3 DNA follows: TGTGCCAGCAGCTTAGCCTCACCTGGCAACACCATATATTTT. Its protein product is CASSLASPGNTIYF. V is TRBV7-8 and J is TRBJ1-3; D ambiguous. CDR1 and CDR2 from the germline V gene are SGHVS and FQNEAQ. The CDR3 is 14 amino acids.

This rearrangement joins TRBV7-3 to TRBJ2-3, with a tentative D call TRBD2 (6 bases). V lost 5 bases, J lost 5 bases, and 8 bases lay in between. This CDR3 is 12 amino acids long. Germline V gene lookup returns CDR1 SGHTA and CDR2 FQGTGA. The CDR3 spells CASSGGGDTQYF. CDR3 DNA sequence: TGTGCCAGCAGCGGGGGAGGAGATACGCAGTATTTT.

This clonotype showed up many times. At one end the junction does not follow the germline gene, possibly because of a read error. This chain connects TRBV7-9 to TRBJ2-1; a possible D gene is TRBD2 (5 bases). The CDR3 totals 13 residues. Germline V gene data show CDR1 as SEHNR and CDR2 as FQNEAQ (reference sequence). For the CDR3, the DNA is TGTGCCAGCACCTTATCGGGGAACAATGAGCAGTTCTTC. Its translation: CASTLSGNNEQFF.

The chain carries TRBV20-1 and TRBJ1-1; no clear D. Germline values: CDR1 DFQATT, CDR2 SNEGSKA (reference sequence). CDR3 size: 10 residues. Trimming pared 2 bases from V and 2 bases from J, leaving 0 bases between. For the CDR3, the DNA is TGCAGTGCTAGAAACACTGAAGCTTTCTTT. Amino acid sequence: CSARNTEAFF.

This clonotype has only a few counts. The CDR3 spells CASSKLAGELGETQYF. In nucleotides, the CDR3 is TGTGCCAGCAGTAAACTAGCGGGGGAGTTGGGCGAGACCCAGTACTTC. The J gene is TRBJ2-5, the V gene TRBV6-5, with 11 bases lining up with TRBD2. J gave up 5 bases and V 5 bases, and 10 bases lay outside the gene matches. The CDR3 totals 16 residues. Germline values: CDR1 MNHEY, CDR2 SVGAGI.

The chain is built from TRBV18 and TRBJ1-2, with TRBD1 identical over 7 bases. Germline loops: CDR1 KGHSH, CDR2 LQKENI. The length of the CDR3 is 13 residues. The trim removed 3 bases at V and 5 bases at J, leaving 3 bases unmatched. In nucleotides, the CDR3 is TGTGCCAGCTCACCCGACAGGGAGTATGGCTACACCTTC. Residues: CASSPDREYGYTF.

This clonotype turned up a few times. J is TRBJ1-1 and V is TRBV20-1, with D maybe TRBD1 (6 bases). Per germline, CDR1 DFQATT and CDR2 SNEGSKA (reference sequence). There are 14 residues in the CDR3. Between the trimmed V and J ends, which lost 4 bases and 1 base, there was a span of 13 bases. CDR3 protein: CSAIRQDTNTEAFF. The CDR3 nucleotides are TGCAGTGCTATCAGACAGGACACGAACACTGAAGCTTTCTTT.

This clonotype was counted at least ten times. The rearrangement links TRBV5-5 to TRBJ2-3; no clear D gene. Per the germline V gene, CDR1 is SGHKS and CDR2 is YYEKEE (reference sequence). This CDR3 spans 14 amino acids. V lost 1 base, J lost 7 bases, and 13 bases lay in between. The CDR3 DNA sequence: TGTGCCAGCAGCTTGCAGGCGGCCACGAATACGCAGTATTTT. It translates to CASSLQAATNTQYF. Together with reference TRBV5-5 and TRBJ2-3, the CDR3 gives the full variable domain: DAGVTQSPTHLIKTRGQQVTLRCSPISGHKSVSWYQQVLGQGPQFIFQYYEKEERGRGNFPDRFSARQFPNYSSELNVNALLLGDSALYLCASSLQAATNTQYFGPGTRLTVL.

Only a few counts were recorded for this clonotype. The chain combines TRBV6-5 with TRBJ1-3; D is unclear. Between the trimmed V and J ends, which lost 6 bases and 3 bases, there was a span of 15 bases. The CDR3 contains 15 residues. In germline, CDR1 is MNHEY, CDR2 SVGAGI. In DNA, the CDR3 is TGTGCCAGCAGCCGCCTCTGGCCCCTTGGAAACACCATATATTTT. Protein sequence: CASSRLWPLGNTIYF.

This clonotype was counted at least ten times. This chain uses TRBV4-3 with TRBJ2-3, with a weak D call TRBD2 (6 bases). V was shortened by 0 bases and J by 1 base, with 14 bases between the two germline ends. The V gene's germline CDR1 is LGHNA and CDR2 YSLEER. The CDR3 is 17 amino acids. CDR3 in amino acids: CASSQDLPGGGTDTQYF. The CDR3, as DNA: TGCGCCAGCAGCCAAGACTTACCTGGAGGGGGCACAGATACGCAGTATTTT.

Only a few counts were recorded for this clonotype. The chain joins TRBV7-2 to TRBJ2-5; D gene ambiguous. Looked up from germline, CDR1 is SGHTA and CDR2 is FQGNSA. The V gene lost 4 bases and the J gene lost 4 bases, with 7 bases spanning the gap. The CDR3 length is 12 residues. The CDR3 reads CASSYVAETQYF. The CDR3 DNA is TGTGCCAGCAGCTATGTAGCAGAGACCCAGTACTTC. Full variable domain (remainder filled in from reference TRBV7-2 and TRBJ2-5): GAGVSQSPSNKVTEKGKDVELRCDPISGHTALYWYRQSLGQGLEFLIYFQGNSAPDKSGLPSDRFSAERTGGSVSTLTIQRTQQEDSAVYLCASSYVAETQYFGPGTRLLVL.

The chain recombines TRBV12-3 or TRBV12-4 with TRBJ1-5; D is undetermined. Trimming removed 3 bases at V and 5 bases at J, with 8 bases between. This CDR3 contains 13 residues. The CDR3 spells CASSFNGDQPQHF. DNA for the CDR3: TGTGCCAGCAGTTTTAACGGGGATCAGCCCCAGCATTTT.

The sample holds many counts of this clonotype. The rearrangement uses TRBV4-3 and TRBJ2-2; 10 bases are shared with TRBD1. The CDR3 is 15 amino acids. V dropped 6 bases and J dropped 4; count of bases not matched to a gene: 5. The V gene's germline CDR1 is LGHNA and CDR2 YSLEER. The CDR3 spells CASSFGTGVTGELFF. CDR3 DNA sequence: TGCGCCAGCAGTTTCGGGACAGGGGTCACCGGGGAGCTGTTTTTT.

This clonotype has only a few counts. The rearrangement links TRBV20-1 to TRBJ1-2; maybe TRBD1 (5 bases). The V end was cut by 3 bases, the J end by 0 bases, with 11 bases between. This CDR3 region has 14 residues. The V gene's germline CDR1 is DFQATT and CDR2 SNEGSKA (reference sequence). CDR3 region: CSARPGTSNYGYTF. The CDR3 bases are TGCAGTGCTAGGCCAGGGACCTCTAACTATGGCTACACCTTC.

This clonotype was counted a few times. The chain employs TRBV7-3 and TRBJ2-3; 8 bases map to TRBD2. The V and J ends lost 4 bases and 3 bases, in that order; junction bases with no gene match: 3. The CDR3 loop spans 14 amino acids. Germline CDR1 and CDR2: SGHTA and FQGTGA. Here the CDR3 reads CASSSGLETDTQYF. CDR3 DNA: TGTGCCAGCAGCTCGGGACTAGAAACAGATACGCAGTATTTT.

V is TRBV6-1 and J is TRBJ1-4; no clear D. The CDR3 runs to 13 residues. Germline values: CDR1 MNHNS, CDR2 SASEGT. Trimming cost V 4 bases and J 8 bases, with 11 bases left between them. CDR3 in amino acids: CASSGTGSEKLFF. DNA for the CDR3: TGTGCCAGCAGTGGAACGGGGAGCGAAAAACTGTTTTTT.

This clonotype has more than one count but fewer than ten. The DNA for the CDR3 is TGTGCCAGCACCCTCGCCACGTACGACTACAATGAGCAGTTCTTC. Encoded protein: CASTLATYDYNEQFF. This chain connects TRBV7-9 to TRBJ2-1; D not certain. Trimming left V 7 bases short and J 3 bases short, with 16 bases between. This CDR3 has 15 residues. CDR1 and CDR2 from the germline V gene are SEHNR and FQNEAQ (reference sequence).

CDR3 amino acids: CASSYHPGKTDTQYF. In DNA form, the CDR3 reads TGTGCCAGCAGTTACCACCCAGGCAAAACAGATACGCAGTATTTT. The rearrangement links TRBV6-5 to TRBJ2-3; D call uncertain. Trimming removed 2 bases at V and 3 bases at J, with 12 bases between. Germline assignment: CDR1 MNHEY and CDR2 SVGAGI. The CDR3 contains 15 residues.